Listed here are 28 T cell receptor beta chains from one sample, sequenced in a study of blood T cell repertoires in COVID-19. Clones were read by immunoSEQ multiplex PCR, and TCRdb kept only the in-frame ones, dropping some. The sample lists fewer than 250,000 clones, approximately 86% occurring once. The sequencing sample was made of PBMCs or T cells enriched from blood (not recorded which). All receptors derive from a woman aged 40 to 55 with acute COVID-19.

This CDR3 reads CASSFGETDEQYF. The CDR3 DNA is TGTGCCAGCAGTTTTGGGGAGACGGACGAGCAGTACTTC. V usage is TRBV12-3 or TRBV12-4 and J usage is TRBJ2-7, with TRBD2 as a possible D gene (5 bases). The CDR3 is 13 residues long. V dropped 3 bases and J dropped 5 bases, with 11 bases sitting between them.

The chain uses TRBV28 and TRBJ2-2, with TRBD1 matching over 10 bases. CDR1 MDHEN and CDR2 SYDVKM come from the germline V gene. The V gene end was trimmed by 3 bases and the J gene end by 7 bases; junction bases not matched to a gene: 8. This CDR3 is 16 amino acids long. The CDR3 spells CASSFMGQGILGELFF. In DNA, the CDR3 is TGTGCCAGCAGTTTTATGGGACAGGGGATCCTCGGGGAGCTGTTTTTT.

The chain employs TRBV19 and TRBJ2-3, with D maybe TRBD1 (7 bases). Trimming stripped 9 bases from V and 2 bases from J, with 21 bases between. The germline V gene encodes CDR1 LNHDA and CDR2 SQIVND (reference sequence). This CDR3 spans 16 amino acids. CDR3 in amino acids: CASTTSGGGLTDTQYF. The CDR3 DNA follows: TGTGCCAGCACCACTTCAGGGGGAGGACTCACAGATACGCAGTATTTT.

The V call is TRBV10-1, the J call TRBJ2-1; 10 bases agree with TRBD2. This CDR3 spans 16 amino acids. Germline V gene data show CDR1 as WNHNN and CDR2 as SYGVQD (reference sequence). V was clipped by 2 bases and J by 5 bases; unmatched bases: 6. CDR3 sequence (DNA): TGCGCCAGCAGTGAGAAACTAGCGGGAAAAAACAATGAGCAGTTCTTC. This gives the protein CASSEKLAGKNNEQFF.

V usage is TRBV2 and J usage is TRBJ1-5; no firm D call. CDR1 is SNHLY and CDR2 is FYNNEI in the germline V gene. The CDR3 has 14 amino acids. V was pared by 8 bases and J by 2 bases, with 13 bases between. For the CDR3, the DNA is TGTGCCAGCCAGTTAGAGGTGGGCAATCAGCCCCAGCATTTT. This encodes CASQLEVGNQPQHF.

The chain carries TRBV4-3 and TRBJ2-7; D may be TRBD2 (5 bases). This CDR3 is built from 17 residues. V was shortened by 1 base and J by 9 bases, with 25 bases between the two germline ends. The V gene's germline CDR1 is LGHNA and CDR2 YSLEER. DNA of the CDR3: TGCGCCAGCAGCCAAGCATGGGAAGGGTCTAGGATAGCGTGGCAGTACTTC. Encoded protein: CASSQAWEGSRIAWQYF.

A single count supports this clone. The gene calls are TRBV15 and TRBJ1-2; 7 bases are shared with TRBD1. V lost 1 base and J lost 7; bases outside the gene matches: 6. In germline, CDR1 is LNHNV, CDR2 YYDKDF (reference sequence). The CDR3 length is 14 residues. The CDR3 DNA follows: TGTGCCACCAGCAGAGGCCGGGACAGCCCTGGCTACACCTTC. Translation gives CATSRGRDSPGYTF.

The genes are TRBV7-8 and TRBJ2-1, with a tentative D call TRBD2 (6 bases). The ends were cut back, 1 base at V and 3 bases at J, with 22 bases in the middle. Per the germline V gene, CDR1 is SGHVS and CDR2 is FQNEAQ. The CDR3 sequence is 19 residues long. The CDR3 loop reads CASSLEEIVRDGHYNEQFF. In nucleotides, the CDR3 is TGTGCCAGCAGCTTAGAGGAGATAGTGCGGGACGGACACTACAATGAGCAGTTCTTC.

J is TRBJ1-5 and V is TRBV19; D gene unclear. This CDR3 is 16 amino acids long. CDR1 LNHDA and CDR2 SQIVND come from the germline V gene (reference sequence). V dropped 7 bases and J dropped 0 bases, with 16 bases sitting between them. The CDR3 sequence: CASNGIGGDSNQPQHF. In nucleotides, the CDR3 is TGTGCCAGTAACGGAATTGGCGGGGATAGCAATCAGCCCCAGCATTTT. Full variable domain (remainder filled in from reference TRBV19 and TRBJ1-5): DGGITQSPKYLFRKEGQNVTLSCEQNLNHDAMYWYRQDPGQGLRLIYYSQIVNDFQKGDIAEGYSVSREKKESFPLTVTSAQKNPTAFYLCASNGIGGDSNQPQHFGDGTRLSIL.

V and J are TRBV19 and TRBJ2-1; D unresolved. The CDR3 sequence is 16 residues long. Germline values: CDR1 LNHDA, CDR2 SQIVND (reference sequence). With 7 bases removed from V and 2 bases from J, the gap between germline ends came to 18 bases. Here the CDR3 DNA reads TGTGCCAGTACCCCAATCCACCTAGGAGCCTACAATGAGCAGTTCTTC. It translates to CASTPIHLGAYNEQFF.

This chain links TRBV6-5 with TRBJ2-1, with D tentatively TRBD1 (6 bases). Germline V gene sequence: CDR1 MNHEY, CDR2 SVGAGI. The CDR3 spans 13 residues. CDR3 protein: CVSAGTSDNEQFF. The DNA for the CDR3 is TGTGTTTCCGCCGGGACATCCGACAATGAGCAGTTCTTC.

The CDR3 nucleotides read TGCGCCAGCAGCGTGGCAGGGGACACTGAAGCTTTCTTT. It codes for CASSVAGDTEAFF. The chain links TRBV5-1 to TRBJ1-1; TRBD1 is a possible D gene (6 bases). CDR1 is SGHRS and CDR2 is YFSETQ in the germline V gene. The V gene lost 4 bases and the J gene lost 3 bases, with 10 bases spanning the gap. The CDR3 is 13 amino acids.

V usage is TRBV3-1 (or the pseudogene TRBV3-2) and J usage is TRBJ2-2; D not resolved. V was clipped by 1 base and J by 0 bases, with 6 bases between them. Germline CDR1 and CDR2: LGHDT and YNNKEL (reference sequence). The CDR3 covers 15 residues. In DNA, the CDR3 is TGTGCCAGCAGCCAAGTTTCCACGAACACCGGGGAGCTGTTTTTT. It yields the protein CASSQVSTNTGELFF.

This clone occurred a few times. This sequence joins TRBV12-1 and TRBJ1-5. TRBV12-1 is a pseudogene. The CDR3 is 15 amino acids. The CDR3 sequence: CASSWGRESNQPQHF. CDR3 coding DNA: TGTGCCAGCAGCTGGGGACGGGAGAGCAATCAGCCCCAGCATTTT.

For this clone: Compared with germline, one end of the junction differs, possibly owing to a read error. The genes are TRBV27 and TRBJ1-1, with D perhaps TRBD1 (5 bases). This CDR3 region has 15 residues. Germline values: CDR1 MNHEY, CDR2 SMNVEV (reference sequence). This CDR3 is CASMALTRVNSEAFF. The CDR3 nucleotides are TGTGCCAGCATGGCCCTCACCAGGGTGAACAGTGAAGCTTTCTTT.

The chain uses TRBV7-2 and TRBJ1-1; possibly TRBD1 for D (5 bases). Trimming took off 0 bases at V and 11 bases at J, with 13 bases between the two ends. This CDR3 has 13 amino acids. Germline V gene data show CDR1 as SGHTA and CDR2 as FQGNSA. This chain's CDR3 is CASSLAEPGKAFF. In DNA, the CDR3 is TGTGCCAGCAGCTTAGCGGAGCCAGGGAAGGCTTTCTTT.

J is TRBJ2-5 and V is TRBV18; TRBD2 agrees at 7 bases. CDR3 length: 15 residues. V lost 2 bases, J lost 2 bases, and 5 bases stayed unmatched. Germline V lookup: CDR1 KGHSH, CDR2 LQKENI. The CDR3 reads CASSPELATQETQYF. The CDR3 nucleotides read TGTGCCAGCTCACCAGAACTAGCGACACAAGAGACCCAGTACTTC.

This clone was found once. Other DNA sequences in the sample encode the same CDR3. The chain recombines TRBV12-3 or TRBV12-4 with TRBJ2-7; D is perhaps TRBD2 (6 bases). CDR3 length: 13 amino acids. Trimming shortened V by 6 bases and J by 1 base, and 10 bases separated the two germline ends. DNA of the CDR3: TGTGCCAGCAGCCCCGGGGGATCCTACGAGCAGTACTTC. Translated: CASSPGGSYEQYF.

This chain uses TRBV28 with TRBJ2-1; tentatively, D is TRBD2 (6 bases). The CDR3 loop spans 15 amino acids. V was cut by 2 bases and J by 5 bases, with 13 bases left in between. The germline V gene encodes CDR1 MDHEN and CDR2 SYDVKM. For the CDR3, the DNA is TGTGCCAGCAGTTTACAACTAGCTGCCGACAATGAGCAGTTCTTC. Translating gives CASSLQLAADNEQFF.

This chain uses TRBV28 with TRBJ2-5; TRBD2 is a possible D gene (5 bases). Trimming took 0 bases from V and 2 from J, leaving 10 bases between them. Germline V gene data show CDR1 as MDHEN and CDR2 as SYDVKM. The CDR3 has 15 residues. CDR3 sequence (DNA): TGTGCCAGCAGTTTATGGTCGGCGGGTCAAGAGACCCAGTACTTC. Protein sequence: CASSLWSAGQETQYF. Complete variable domain (other parts from reference TRBV28 and TRBJ2-5): DVKVTQSSRYLVKRTGEKVFLECVQDMDHENMFWYRQDPGLGLRLIYFSYDVKMKEKGDIPEGYSVSREKKERFSLILESASTNQTSMYLCASSLWSAGQETQYFGPGTRLLVL.

DNA of the CDR3: TGTGCCAGCAGCTTAGGGACTCTTCACTATGGCTACACCTTC. Its translation is CASSLGTLHYGYTF. The chain uses TRBV7-8 and TRBJ1-2; no definite D call. Germline CDR1 and CDR2: SGHVS and FQNEAQ. The germline V and J ends were trimmed by 1 base and 3 bases, with 9 bases remaining between them. The CDR3 runs 14 residues.

The V call is TRBV19, the J call TRBJ2-1; the D is unclear. The CDR3 has 13 amino acids. The V gene lost 5 bases and the J gene lost 7 bases, with 12 bases spanning the gap. Germline V gives CDR1 LNHDA, CDR2 SQIVND (reference sequence). The CDR3, as DNA: TGTGCCAGTAGTCATCTACAGTTTAATGAGCAGTTCTTC. This codes for CASSHLQFNEQFF.

The V gene is TRBV28, the J gene TRBJ1-2; 9 bases are shared with TRBD1. Germline CDR1 and CDR2: MDHEN and SYDVKM. The CDR3 loop spans 14 amino acids. V lost 8 bases to trimming and J lost 1 base; unmatched junction nucleotides: 5. The CDR3 nucleotides are TGTGCCAGCGGCTGGGACAGGGTTAACTATGGCTACACCTTC. This translates into CASGWDRVNYGYTF.

DNA for the CDR3: TGTGCCAGCAGCCCCGGCGACACCCACCCGGCCAAAAACATTCAGTACTTC. Amino acid sequence: CASSPGDTHPAKNIQYF. The J gene is TRBJ2-4, the V gene TRBV3-1 (or the pseudogene TRBV3-2); no clear D. V was shortened by 4 bases and J by 1 base, with 17 bases between the two germline ends. There are 17 residues in the CDR3. Germline values: CDR1 LGHDT, CDR2 YNNKEL (reference sequence).

This chain links TRBV12-3 or TRBV12-4 with TRBJ2-3, with a tentative D call TRBD2 (5 bases). The CDR3 spans 12 residues. Trimming shortened V by 6 bases and J by 4 bases, and 8 bases separated the two germline ends. In nucleotides, the CDR3 is TGTGCCAGCAGGCAGGACTCAGATACGCAGTATTTT. This encodes CASRQDSDTQYF.

This sequence joins TRBV28 and TRBJ2-7; TRBD2 matches 10 bases. The CDR3 loop spans 22 amino acids. With V trimmed by 4 bases and J by 5 bases, 29 bases remained unmatched. Germline V CDR1 and CDR2: MDHEN, SYDVKM. The DNA of the CDR3 is TGTGCCAGCAGTTGGCTTTTTTCTCTCGATCCGGCTAGCGGGAGAGAAAAAAACGAGCAGTACTTC. The encoded protein is CASSWLFSLDPASGREKNEQYF.

The V gene is TRBV16, the J gene TRBJ1-6; D gene uncertain. The V gene lost 0 bases and the J gene lost 14 bases, with 11 bases spanning the gap. Germline assignment: CDR1 KGHSY and CDR2 FQNENV. The CDR3 is 13 residues long. In DNA, the CDR3 is TGTGCCAGCAGCCAATCAGCGGTCTCGGCCCTCCACTTT. Its protein is CASSQSAVSALHF.

Turning to this clone: The DNA is omitted, as the CDR3 cannot be located on it reliably, and the CDR3 follows TCRdb's listing. The CDR3 is CATKFSGQGNYGYTF. The chain recombines TRBV2 with TRBJ1-2; the D call in the table, TRBD1, was not verified against the DNA. The germline V gene has CDR1 SNHLY and CDR2 FYNNEI. The CDR3 region is 15 residues in length, termini included.